This passage covers 11 T cell receptor beta chains from one sample sequenced in a study of long-term antiretroviral therapy in people with HIV (dated by TCRdb to 2021 to 2024). Sequencing of the TRB variable region was done with the immunoSEQ hsTCRB v3.0 assay at survey level resolution. TCRdb re-hosts the immuneACCESS table, in-frame sequences only. Its copies lack some clones; in the studies checked, an unresolved V gene accounts for under half of them, and the cause for the rest is not known. This sample has 20,000 to 25,000 clones in its table, and around 83% of those were observed once. Jointly, the top ten make up about 4.5% of the sample. This material consisted of unsorted PBMCs, taken 1.3 years after starting antiretroviral therapy. These receptors were collected from a man aged 55 to 70 with HIV.

The V and J genes are TRBV7-2 and TRBJ1-5; possible D gene TRBD1, 6 bases. This CDR3 is 17 amino acids long. Trimming removed 3 bases at V and 0 bases at J, with 15 bases between. Germline loops: CDR1 SGHTA, CDR2 FQGNSA. CDR3 sequence reads: CASSFRDTPYSNQPQHF. The CDR3, as DNA: TGTGCCAGCAGCTTCCGGGACACACCGTATAGCAATCAGCCCCAGCATTTT.

This clone has just a few counts. This chain connects TRBV29-1 to TRBJ2-1; 8 bases fit TRBD1. The CDR3 runs to 16 residues. Trimming took 5 bases from V and 15 from J; bases not matched to a gene: 24. Germline CDR1 reads SQVTM; CDR2 reads ANQGSEA. Here the CDR3 DNA reads TGCAGCGTTCGGCAGGGGGCTGGGAAACTTGATGTGGTGTGGTTCTTC. Protein sequence: CSVRQGAGKLDVVWFF.

This chain links TRBV7-9 with TRBJ2-3, with D perhaps matching TRBD1 or TRBD2 (6 bases each). V was cut by 0 bases and J by 0 bases, with 13 bases left in between. The CDR3 is 17 residues long. The germline V gene encodes CDR1 SEHNR and CDR2 FQNEAQ (reference sequence). The CDR3 loop is CASSLAEGDYSTDTQYF. The CDR3 nucleotides are TGTGCCAGCAGCTTAGCGGAGGGGGATTATAGCACAGATACGCAGTATTTT. The full variable domain, with the rest looked up from reference TRBV7-9 and TRBJ2-3, is DTGVSQNPRHKITKRGQNVTFRCDPISEHNRLYWYRQTLGQGPEFLTYFQNEAQLEKSRLLSDRFSAERPKGSFSTLEIQRTEQGDSAMYLCASSLAEGDYSTDTQYFGPGTRLTVL.

This clone has only one observation. This chain joins TRBV5-1 and TRBJ1-1; no definite D call. This CDR3 has 14 amino acids. V was shortened by 4 bases and J by 0 bases, with 10 bases between the two germline ends. Germline lookup yields CDR1 SGHRS and CDR2 YFSETQ. The CDR3 is CASSPRGMNTEAFF. The DNA for the CDR3 is TGCGCCAGCAGCCCCCGAGGGATGAACACTGAAGCTTTCTTT.

The V and J genes are TRBV30 and TRBJ1-5, with a tentative D call TRBD1 (6 bases). Looked up from germline, CDR1 is GTSNPN and CDR2 is SVGIG (reference sequence). The V end was cut by 0 bases, the J end by 7 bases, with 10 bases between. CDR3 length equals 13 residues. The DNA for the CDR3 is TGTGCCTGGAGTGTACTAGGGGGACAGCCCCAGCATTTT. Amino acid sequence: CAWSVLGGQPQHF. The complete variable domain, with remaining parts taken from reference TRBV30 and TRBJ1-5, reads SQTIHQWPATLVQPVGSPLSLECTVEGTSNPNLYWYRQAAGRGLQLLFYSVGIGQISSEVPQNLSASRPQDRQFILSSKKLLLSDSGFYLCAWSVLGGQPQHFGDGTRLSIL.

The chain employs TRBV9 and TRBJ1-2; D unclear. V was cut by 4 bases and J by 3 bases, with 13 bases left in between. The CDR3 consists of 14 residues. Germline CDR1 and CDR2: SGDLS and YYNGEE. In nucleotides, the CDR3 is TGTGCCAGCAGCCCGATAGAAGGAGACTATGGCTACACCTTC. It translates to CASSPIEGDYGYTF.

The genes are TRBV7-3 and TRBJ1-1; D not certain. The CDR3 totals 13 residues. Trimming left V 5 bases short and J 4 bases short, with 11 bases between. Germline CDR1 and CDR2: SGHTA and FQGTGA. The DNA of the CDR3 is TGTGCCAGCAGCCAAGGGTTAGGCACTGAAGCTTTCTTT. Amino acid sequence: CASSQGLGTEAFF.

The chain carries TRBV9 and TRBJ1-1; D is unclear. Germline V lookup: CDR1 SGDLS, CDR2 YYNGEE. The CDR3 has 14 amino acids. Trimming removed 3 bases at V and 3 bases at J, with 12 bases between. CDR3 sequence: CASSADLGDTEAFF. In nucleotides, the CDR3 is TGTGCCAGCAGCGCCGACCTAGGTGACACTGAAGCTTTCTTT. Full variable domain (outside the CDR3, taken from reference TRBV9 and TRBJ1-1): DSGVTQTPKHLITATGQRVTLRCSPRSGDLSVYWYQQSLDQGLQFLIQYYNGEERAKGNILERFSAQQFPDLHSELNLSSLELGDSALYFCASSADLGDTEAFFGQGTRLTVV.

This chain links TRBV9 with TRBJ2-1; TRBD1 matches at 9 bases. The CDR3 is made up of 14 amino acids. J gave up 8 bases and V 3 bases, and 6 bases lay outside the gene matches. CDR1 and CDR2 from the germline V gene are SGDLS and YYNGEE. CDR3 amino acids: CASSGGQGAYEQFF. The CDR3, as DNA: TGTGCCAGCAGCGGGGGACAGGGTGCATATGAGCAGTTCTTC.

The chain recombines TRBV2 with TRBJ1-6; 7 positions match TRBD1. The CDR3 covers 14 residues. The J segment lost 10 bases and the V segment lost 5 bases, leaving 8 bases of the junction unmatched. Germline V gene sequence: CDR1 SNHLY, CDR2 FYNNEI. CDR3 DNA sequence: TGTGCCAGCAGTAACAGGGGTCCTTCGTCACCCCTCCACTTT. This sequence encodes CASSNRGPSSPLHF.

This rearrangement joins TRBV14 to TRBJ1-1, with no clear D. The CDR3 consists of 15 residues. The V and J ends lost 6 bases and 0 bases respectively, with 14 bases between them. The germline V gene has CDR1 SGHDN and CDR2 FVKESK. The CDR3, as DNA: TGTGCCAGCAGGTATGGATCTGGACTGAACACTGAAGCTTTCTTT. It yields the protein CASRYGSGLNTEAFF.